The sample holds many counts of the clone carrying this TCR beta chain. This specimen belongs to a study of CD8 T cells in ankylosing spondylitis. TCRdb itself ran the 5' RACE reads through MiXCR, one entry per CDR3 protein. The data hold 250,000 to 400,000 distinct CDR3 sequences, with roughly 10% observed a single time. V was cut by 5 bases and J by 8 bases, with 12 bases left in between. The CDR3 is 11 residues long. CDR1 is DFQATT and CDR2 is SNEGSKA in the germline V gene (reference sequence). This receptor was identified in a female donor with ankylosing spondylitis or in good health (not recorded which). The V gene is TRBV20-1, the J gene TRBJ1-2; the D is unclear. The sequenced sample was blood, either unsorted or a sorted T cell fraction (not recorded which). In nucleotides, the CDR3 is TGCAGTGCTCGACACAACGGCGGCTACACCTTC. Translation gives CSARHNGGYTF.